This T cell receptor (beta chain) derives from a study of T-cell memory formation after mild COVID-19 (dated by TCRdb to the early 2020s). At the level of the whole study: Most TCR sequence clusters were specific to one of the two donors. T-cell clones expanding and contracting after mild COVID-19 in a couple of donors were tracked by longitudinal TCRalpha and TCRbeta repertoire sequencing. Two young, previously healthy adult volunteers, one female and one male, were included in the cohort.

In its sample, this clonotype was seen many times. Its antigen is currently not known. No much larger clone is present one base from it, and per-base qualities are unavailable. Sequencing was performed on an Illumina NovaSeq 6000. TCRalpha and TCRbeta cDNA libraries were built by 5'RACE with constant-segment primers, adding sample barcodes and unique molecular identifiers. RNA was extracted from every sample with Trizol reagent. The libraries were amplified in two PCR steps, and the second step added a second sample barcode and Illumina TruSeq adapters. Sequencing of the libraries was done on an Illumina NovaSeq, producing 2 x 150 bp paired-end reads. As for the authors' bioinformatics: The reads were demultiplexed and collapsed into UMI-guided consensus sequences using migec v1.2.7. Using mixcr v2.1.11, UMI consensuses were aligned to TRA and TRB V and J templates and then assembled into clonotypes. A clonotype was counted as expanded or contracted only if both edgeR and NoisET called the change significant, with noise models trained on biological replicates. edgeR calls used a false discovery rate-adjusted p below 0.01 and a log2 fold-change threshold of 1. As an exploratory analysis of dynamics, max-normalized trajectories of the 1000 most abundant clonotypes were examined with PCA combined with hierarchical clustering. Each responding clone was given a CD4 or CD8 phenotype based on the CD4+ and CD8+ repertoires, which had been sequenced separately. TCRdb itself trimmed the public reads at Q25 with fastp, ran MiXCR and retained productive beta chains. Each entry merges the rows of one CDR3 protein and shows their most common DNA and genes. These V and J calls rely on TCRdb rather than the paper's analysis. The sample table contains around 440,000 distinct CDR3 sequences; only one count was recorded for 15% to 20% of them. The ten largest clones capture approximately 13% of the sample.

The germline V gene supplies CDR1 LGHNA and CDR2 YSLEER. The CDR3, from cysteine to phenylalanine, totals 13 residues. Only the CDR3 region is kept as DNA, spanning 39 bases read in frame from base 1. V is reduced by 4 bases and J by 1 base, leaving a spacing of 6 bases between them. Ficoll-Paque density gradient centrifugation was used to isolate PBMCs. Paper-wide results and their limitations: SARS-CoV-2 specificity of the second-wave clones peaking on day 37 was not confirmed. Contracting CD4+ clones turned up mainly in the CM and EM memory subsets, whereas EMRA was where CD8+ clones were enriched. The study included only a couple of mild cases, and larger cohorts that include severe cases with pre-infection samples were judged to be necessary. Some responding clones were detected in pre-infection memory, which suggested that pre-existing cross-reactive memory T cells had joined the SARS-CoV-2 response. Clones that contracted from day 15 to 85 showed balanced CD4/CD8 phenotypes, whereas a second wave of clones that expanded from day 15 to 37 leaned towards CD4+.

The specimen was PBMCs or a T cell subset sorted from them (not recorded which). The clonotype originates from an adult woman who had mild COVID-19 (a few samples of this study predate the infection). The sample titles of this study are shuffled in the database, so cell type and time point are left out; the donor was told from shared clones. The chain uses TRBV4-3 and TRBJ2-3, and perhaps TRBD2 as D gene, on 5 matching bases. The CDR3 is CASSRAGTDTQYF. The nucleotides read TGCGCCAGCAGCCGAGCGGGCACAGATACGCAGTATTTT.